Below are 2 T cell receptor beta chains sequenced from a single sample in a study of T cells in Graves' hyperthyroidism and ophthalmopathy. The TCR beta CDR3 regions underwent amplification using RNA transcripts as the source. The TCR CDR3 first-round RT-PCR relied on the HTBI primer set. TCRdb re-called the multiplex PCR reads through MiXCR, storing one row per CDR3 protein. The data show hundreds of thousands of distinct CDR3 sequences, about 16% seen once. The sequenced sample consisted of blood. These receptors all stem from a woman younger than 45 with Graves' hyperthyroidism.

The table lists this clonotype with many counts. CDR3 DNA: TGTGCCACCAGTGAGTCCGGGACAGGGCACACCGGGGAGCTGTTTTTT. Residues: CATSESGTGHTGELFF. The rearrangement links TRBV24-1 to TRBJ2-2; 9 bases line up with TRBD1. The CDR3 spans 16 residues. V shed 4 bases, J shed 3 bases, and the junction held 5 bases outside the gene matches. The germline CDR1 and CDR2 sequences are KGHDR and SFDVKD.

This clonotype was seen a handful of times. The V and J genes are TRBV3-1 and TRBJ2-2, with 10 bases that match TRBD1. The CDR3 totals 16 residues. The germline gives CDR1 LGHDT, CDR2 YNNKEL (reference sequence). J lost 5 bases, V lost 2 bases, and 5 bases had no gene match. The CDR3 DNA is TGTGCCAGCAGCCAACGGGACAGGGGAAGGACCGGGGAGCTGTTTTTT. This gives the protein CASSQRDRGRTGELFF.